What follows is one T cell receptor beta chain and its context. Antigen: not known. The data originate from a study of graft-versus-host responses after intestinal transplantation. About the research overall: Recipients were given multivisceral, liver-intestinal, or isolated intestinal transplants. Every one of the recipients received anti-thymocyte globulin induction and afterwards took tacrolimus and steroids for approximately 3 years.

Deletions cut 2 bases from V and 3 bases from J, with 12 bases between. This CDR3 is 15 amino acids long. Germline V gives CDR1 KGHSH, CDR2 LQKENI. Notes on the study in general: Subjects displaying graft-donor T cell macrochimerism possessed elevated graft-versus-host to host-versus-graft clonal ratios inside allografts. The marrow of recipients harbored GvH clones, and ileum or blood showed some of them first.

Assay: immunoSEQ multiplex PCR; the TCRdb copy retains only in-frame clones and omits some. The sample holds around 100,000 clones, more than 80% seen once. This chain uses TRBV18 with TRBJ2-3; D may be TRBD1 or TRBD2 (7 bases each). The sample in question was unstimulated CD4+ T cells sorted from spleen or lymph node cells, obtained before transplant. The TCR sequence derives from a human donor who was the organ donor for an intestinal transplant. DNA of the CDR3: TGTGCCAGCTCACCATACAGGGGAGGGACAGATACGCAGTATTTT. Translating it yields CASSPYRGGTDTQYF.